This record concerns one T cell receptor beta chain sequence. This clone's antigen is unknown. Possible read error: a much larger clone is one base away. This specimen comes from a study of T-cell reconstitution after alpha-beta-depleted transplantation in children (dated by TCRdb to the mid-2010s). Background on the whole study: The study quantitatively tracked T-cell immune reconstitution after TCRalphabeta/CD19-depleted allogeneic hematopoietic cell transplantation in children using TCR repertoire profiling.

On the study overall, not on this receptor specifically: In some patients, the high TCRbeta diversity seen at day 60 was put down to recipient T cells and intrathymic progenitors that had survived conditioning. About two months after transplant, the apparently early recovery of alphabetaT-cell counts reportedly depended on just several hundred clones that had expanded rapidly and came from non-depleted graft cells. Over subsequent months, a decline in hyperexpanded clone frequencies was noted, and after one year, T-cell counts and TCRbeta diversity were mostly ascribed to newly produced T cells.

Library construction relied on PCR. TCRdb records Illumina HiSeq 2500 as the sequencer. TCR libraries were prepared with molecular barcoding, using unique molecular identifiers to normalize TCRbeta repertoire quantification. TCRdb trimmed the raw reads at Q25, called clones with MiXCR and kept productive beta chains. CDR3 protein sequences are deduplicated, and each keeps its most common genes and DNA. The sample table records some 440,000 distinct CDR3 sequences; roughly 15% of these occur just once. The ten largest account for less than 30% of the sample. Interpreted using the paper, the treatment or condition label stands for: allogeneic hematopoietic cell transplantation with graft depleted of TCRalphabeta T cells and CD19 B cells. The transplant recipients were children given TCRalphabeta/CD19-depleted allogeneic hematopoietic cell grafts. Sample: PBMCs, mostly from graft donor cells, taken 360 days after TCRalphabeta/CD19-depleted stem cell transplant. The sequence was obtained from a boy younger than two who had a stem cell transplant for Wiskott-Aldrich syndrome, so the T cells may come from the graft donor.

Here is the DNA: TGTGCCAGCAGCCGGCCTTGGTGGAGGGGGAATGTGAATGGGCAGTTCTTC. Translated, it reads CASSRPWWRGNVNGQFF. The chain was built from TRBV3-1 and TRBJ2-1, with the D gene tentatively TRBD1 or TRBD2, based on 6 matching bases in each. The CDR3 spans 17 residues, from the cysteine through the phenylalanine. The only DNA kept is the CDR3, 51 bases in frame from the first base. As encoded in the germline V gene (reference sequence), CDR1 is LGHDT while CDR2 is YNNKEL.